The 31 T cell receptor beta chains below were found in one sample sequenced in a study of metastatic and nonmetastatic thyroid tumors. TCRdb re-called the PCR reads with MiXCR. This table holds approximately 12,000 clones, roughly 21% found once. Until they underwent thyroid surgery, no patient had received any treatment. Sequencing was done on a sample of adjacent normal tissue. The receptors were gathered from a female donor with papillary thyroid cancer or a benign thyroid nodule (not recorded which). Some clones in this sample may be carry-over from other donors' samples.

V and J are TRBV7-6 and TRBJ2-3; D unclear. The germline V and J ends were trimmed by 2 bases and 1 base, with 4 bases remaining between them. CDR1 is SGHVS and CDR2 is FNYEAQ in the germline V gene. This CDR3 comprises 13 residues. The CDR3, as DNA: TGTGCCAGCAGCTTAATACGCACAGATACGCAGTATTTT. Its translation: CASSLIRTDTQYF. The variable domain in full, with the rest retrieved from reference TRBV7-6 and TRBJ2-3, is GAGVSQSPRYKVTKRGQDVALRCDPISGHVSLYWYRQALGQGPEFLTYFNYEAQQDKSGLPNDRFSAERPEGSISTLTIQRTEQRDSAMYRCASSLIRTDTQYFGPGTRLTVL.

V is TRBV9 and J is TRBJ1-6; D remains unclear. Trimming cost V 3 bases and J 8 bases, with 9 bases left between them. CDR3 size: 13 residues. Germline V gives CDR1 SGDLS, CDR2 YYNGEE. In nucleotides, the CDR3 is TGTGCCAGCAGCGCGACCGGGGATTCACCCCTCCACTTT. This sequence encodes CASSATGDSPLHF.

By sample fraction, this clone is medium-sized. The V and J genes are TRBV27 and TRBJ1-6; 7 bases match TRBD1. V lost 6 bases and J lost 0; bases outside the gene matches: 11. CDR1 MNHEY and CDR2 SMNVEV come from the germline V gene (reference sequence). This CDR3 contains 18 residues. CDR3 sequence (DNA): TGTGCCAGCAGCGAATCCTGGGACAGTAGCTCCTATAATTCACCCCTCCACTTT. It codes for CASSESWDSSSYNSPLHF.

This clone is medium-sized by share. This chain connects TRBV20-1 to TRBJ1-3; TRBD1 is a possible D gene (6 bases). Looked up from germline, CDR1 is DFQATT and CDR2 is SNEGSKA (reference sequence). CDR3 size: 16 residues. V was clipped by 6 bases and J by 4 bases, with 22 bases between them. The CDR3 reads CSAPTARWGTGNTIYF. The CDR3 DNA reads as TGCAGTGCCCCGACGGCCCGGTGGGGGACAGGAAACACCATATATTTT.

The rearrangement links TRBV20-1 to TRBJ2-1, with TRBD2 matching 7 bases. Germline CDR1 reads DFQATT; CDR2 reads SNEGSKA (reference sequence). The CDR3 loop spans 15 amino acids. V shed 2 bases and J 7 bases; nucleotides not matched to a gene: 11. The CDR3 protein is CSARLGLGGSNEQFF. CDR3 sequence (DNA): TGCAGTGCTAGATTAGGACTCGGCGGGAGTAATGAGCAGTTCTTC.

Many counts were recorded for this clone. This chain joins TRBV20-1 and TRBJ2-5; TRBD2 aligns across 10 bases. The length of the CDR3 is 15 residues. The V segment lost 1 base and the J segment 0 bases; nucleotides outside the gene matches: 2. CDR1 and CDR2 (germline): DFQATT, SNEGSKA (reference sequence). CDR3 coding DNA: TGCAGTGCTAGAGTAGCGGGAGGCTACCAAGAGACCCAGTACTTC. Its translation is CSARVAGGYQETQYF.

The J gene is TRBJ2-2, the V gene TRBV12-3 or TRBV12-4; 8 positions match TRBD2. J gave up 3 bases and V 5 bases, and 20 bases lay outside the gene matches. The CDR3 covers 20 residues. CDR3 protein: CASSLTGLGVGTPDTGELFF. In nucleotides, the CDR3 is TGTGCCAGCAGTCTTACGGGACTAGGTGTGGGAACCCCCGACACCGGGGAGCTGTTTTTT.

The gene calls are TRBV20-1 and TRBJ1-1; no clear D. Trimming stripped 3 bases from V and 2 bases from J, with 13 bases between. Germline V CDR1 and CDR2: DFQATT, SNEGSKA (reference sequence). The CDR3 covers 14 residues. CDR3 sequence reads: CSARIEGINTEAFF. The CDR3 nucleotides read TGCAGTGCTAGGATCGAGGGTATTAACACTGAAGCTTTCTTT.

There are many counts of this clone. The chain uses TRBV6-1 and TRBJ2-7; TRBD2 aligns across 8 bases. Germline V gene lookup returns CDR1 MNHNS and CDR2 SASEGT. The CDR3 has 14 amino acids. Trimming removed 7 bases from V and 2 bases from J; junction bases left unmatched: 7. CDR3 nucleotide sequence: TGTGCCAGCAAGGGTTCGGGAGGGCCCTACGAGCAGTACTTC. Translating it yields CASKGSGGPYEQYF.

This chain joins TRBV9 and TRBJ2-7; D unclear. CDR1 SGDLS and CDR2 YYNGEE come from the germline V gene. This CDR3 has 14 amino acids. The V gene lost 0 bases and the J gene lost 0 bases, with 7 bases spanning the gap. The CDR3 reads CASSVGSDSYEQYF. For the CDR3, the DNA is TGTGCCAGCAGCGTAGGCTCTGACTCCTACGAGCAGTACTTC.

Only a few counts were recorded for this clone. The CDR3 is CASSSSGGKNTEAFF. CDR3 bases: TGTGCCAGCAGTTCGTCAGGGGGAAAGAACACTGAAGCTTTCTTT. The rearrangement links TRBV27 to TRBJ1-1, with 7 bases fitting TRBD1. The CDR3 covers 15 residues. The V and J ends lost 4 bases and 1 base, in that order; junction bases with no gene match: 6. Germline CDR1 reads MNHEY; CDR2 reads SMNVEV (reference sequence).

This clone has at least ten counts. The chain couples TRBV7-2 to TRBJ2-5; 8 bases match TRBD1. Per the germline V gene, CDR1 is SGHTA and CDR2 is FQGNSA. This CDR3 comprises 14 residues. Germline trimming cut 5 bases from V and 4 bases from J; bases unmatched to any gene: 6. The CDR3 DNA follows: TGTGCCAGCAGCCCCCGGACAGGGTCAGAGACCCAGTACTTC. Translated, it gives CASSPRTGSETQYF.

This clone came up many times. The chain employs TRBV7-3 and TRBJ2-2, with 10 bases that match TRBD1. After removal of 4 bases from V and 5 bases from J, the junction contained 4 bases not matched to a gene. The CDR3 sequence is 15 residues long. From germline, CDR1 is SGHTA and CDR2 FQGTGA. The CDR3 loop reads CASSSGQGRTGELFF. For the CDR3, the DNA is TGTGCCAGCAGCTCGGGACAGGGGCGTACCGGGGAGCTGTTTTTT.

As to this clone: A junction end diverges from the germline sequence, so it may reflect a read error. The rearrangement uses TRBV20-1 and TRBJ2-6, with no clear D. The length of the CDR3 is 14 residues. The germline V gene has CDR1 DFQATT and CDR2 SNEGSKA (reference sequence). DNA of the CDR3: TGCAGTCCTAACCCTTGGGCTGGTGCCAACGTCCTGACTTTC. This gives the protein CSPNPWAGANVLTF.

In its sample, this clone was seen many times. The rearrangement joins TRBV6-1 to TRBJ1-3; no reliable D call. Germline lookup yields CDR1 MNHNS and CDR2 SASEGT. CDR3 length equals 11 residues. The V end was cut by 8 bases, the J end by 0 bases, with 2 bases between. The DNA for the CDR3 is TGTGCCAGCCCCTCTGGAAACACCATATATTTT. Amino acids: CASPSGNTIYF.

CDR3 bases: TGTGCCAGCTCACCGACTAGCGGGAGGGCGAATGAGCAGTTCTTC. Protein: CASSPTSGRANEQFF. The chain couples TRBV18 to TRBJ2-1; TRBD2 matches at 14 bases. This CDR3 spans 15 amino acids. Trimming removed 3 bases from V and 7 bases from J; junction bases left unmatched: 2. The germline gives CDR1 KGHSH, CDR2 LQKENI.

The genes are TRBV5-1 and TRBJ2-3, with 10 bases matching TRBD2. The ends lost 0 bases at V and 3 bases at J; junction bases unmatched: 4. From germline, CDR1 is SGHRS and CDR2 YFSETQ. This CDR3 is 16 amino acids long. This CDR3 reads CASSLVLAGGTDTQYF. The DNA for the CDR3 is TGCGCCAGCAGCTTGGTGTTAGCGGGAGGAACAGATACGCAGTATTTT.

The J gene is TRBJ2-7, the V gene TRBV11-1; TRBD2 matches at 7 bases. CDR1 SGHAT and CDR2 FQDESV come from the germline V gene (reference sequence). The CDR3 sequence is 16 residues long. With 5 bases clipped from V and 3 bases from J, the junction kept 13 bases outside the gene matches. The CDR3, as DNA: TGTGCCAGCAGCCCTCCTAGCGGACATACCCGCTACGAGCAGTACTTC. Translating gives CASSPPSGHTRYEQYF.

This clone was seen at least ten times. The chain carries TRBV12-3 or TRBV12-4 and TRBJ2-1, with D possibly TRBD2 on 5 matching bases. Trimming removed 1 base from V and 2 bases from J, with 24 bases in between. The CDR3 extends over 20 amino acids. The CDR3 reads CASSLGDWRMSGNAYNEQFF. The CDR3 DNA reads as TGTGCCAGCAGTTTAGGAGATTGGAGGATGAGTGGTAATGCCTACAATGAGCAGTTCTTC.

This clone was picked up many times. The chain joins TRBV5-1 to TRBJ1-5; 7 nucleotides match TRBD1. V shed 2 bases, J shed 7 bases, and the junction held 6 bases outside the gene matches. In germline, CDR1 is SGHRS, CDR2 YFSETQ. CDR3 length: 14 amino acids. CDR3 in DNA: TGCGCCAGCAGCTTAGGGGGCGCGAAACAGCCCCAGCATTTT. Its translation is CASSLGGAKQPQHF.

This clone was found a few times. This rearrangement joins TRBV27 to TRBJ2-1; D is unclear. Trimming removed 5 bases from V and 7 bases from J, with 12 bases in between. Germline V gene sequence: CDR1 MNHEY, CDR2 SMNVEV (reference sequence). This CDR3 contains 13 residues. DNA for the CDR3: TGTGCCAGCAGTGTCCCTCAAGGGAATGAGCAGTTCTTC. The encoded protein is CASSVPQGNEQFF.

The chain has TRBV7-2 and TRBJ1-6; 10 nucleotides align to TRBD1. Germline CDR1 reads SGHTA; CDR2 reads FQGNSA. The CDR3 runs 15 residues. J was trimmed by 4 bases and V by 8 bases; bases with no gene match: 5. The CDR3 bases are TGTGCCAGCCGGGGACAGGGGTTGTATAATTCACCCCTCCACTTT. Translation gives CASRGQGLYNSPLHF.

This clone was seen repeatedly, ten times or more. Different DNA sequences within this sample yield the same CDR3. The V and J genes are TRBV7-6 and TRBJ2-7; D is tentatively TRBD1 or TRBD2 (5 bases each). Between the trimmed V and J ends, which lost 5 bases and 2 bases, there was a span of 16 bases. The CDR3 runs 15 residues. From germline, CDR1 is SGHVS and CDR2 FNYEAQ. The CDR3 coding sequence is TGTGCCAGCAGCATAACAGGCGGGCAGACCTACGAGCAGTACTTC. Amino acid sequence: CASSITGGQTYEQYF.

This chain uses TRBV7-2 with TRBJ2-7, with 9 bases matching TRBD2. The J segment lost 2 bases and the V segment lost 6 bases, leaving 8 bases of the junction unmatched. In germline, CDR1 is SGHTA, CDR2 FQGNSA. This CDR3 is built from 15 residues. The CDR3 bases are TGTGCCAGCAGAGTTCCAGCGGGGGGCGCCTACGAGCAGTACGTC. This translates into CASRVPAGGAYEQYV.

This clone appeared a few times. The rearrangement links TRBV12-3 or TRBV12-4 to TRBJ1-5; 7 nucleotides agree with TRBD1. This CDR3 comprises 17 residues. With V trimmed by 5 bases and J by 0 bases, 10 bases remained unmatched. The CDR3 is CASSPGTVDYSNQPQHF. The CDR3 DNA follows: TGTGCCAGCAGTCCGGGGACAGTGGACTATAGCAATCAGCCCCAGCATTTT.

The V gene is TRBV12-3 or TRBV12-4, the J gene TRBJ1-2, with 7 bases fitting TRBD1. The trim removed 6 bases at V and 7 bases at J, leaving 5 bases unmatched. The length of the CDR3 is 12 residues. The CDR3 spells CASSPTGVGYTF. DNA for the CDR3: TGTGCCAGCAGCCCCACAGGGGTTGGCTACACCTTC.

This clone was detected ten times or more. The rearrangement joins TRBV5-1 to TRBJ2-1; D uncertain. Germline CDR1 reads SGHRS; CDR2 reads YFSETQ. Trimming took 4 bases from V and 9 from J, leaving 14 bases between them. The CDR3 is made up of 13 amino acids. DNA of the CDR3: TGCGCCAGCAGCCTCTTGGTCCGAGGTGAGCAGTTCTTC. It yields the protein CASSLLVRGEQFF.

By proportion, this clone is medium-sized. The chain combines TRBV11-2 with TRBJ1-2, with TRBD1 as a possible D gene (5 bases). Germline V gene sequence: CDR1 SGHAT, CDR2 FQNNGV. This CDR3 is 12 amino acids long. V was clipped by 1 base and J by 10 bases, with 10 bases between them. CDR3 in DNA: TGTGCCAGCAGCTTAGGTGGGGACCACTACACCTTC. Encoded protein: CASSLGGDHYTF.

V gene TRBV5-1 combines with J gene TRBJ2-1, with D unresolved. The CDR3 is 11 residues long. The ends were cut back, 3 bases at V and 9 bases at J, with 7 bases in the middle. The germline gives CDR1 SGHRS, CDR2 YFSETQ. The CDR3 here is CASSYYGEQFF. For the CDR3, the DNA is TGCGCCAGCAGCTATTACGGTGAGCAGTTCTTC.

The chain is built from TRBV6-1 and TRBJ2-7, with 7 bases aligning to TRBD1. V trimming: 7 bases; J trimming: 3 bases; junction bases outside the gene matches: 6. CDR3 length: 13 amino acids. Germline CDR1 reads MNHNS; CDR2 reads SASEGT. This chain's CDR3 is CASIDRVLYEQYF. The CDR3 DNA is TGTGCCAGCATCGACAGGGTGCTCTACGAGCAGTACTTC.

This clone has only a few counts. The chain carries TRBV27 and TRBJ2-1; 7 bases match TRBD1. V lost 5 bases to trimming and J lost 7 bases; unmatched junction nucleotides: 8. The CDR3 has 14 residues. Per germline, CDR1 MNHEY and CDR2 SMNVEV (reference sequence). As DNA, the CDR3 is TGTGCCAGCAGTCCGCGGACAGGAATGAATGAGCAGTTCTTC. Translated, it gives CASSPRTGMNEQFF.